What follows are 30 T cell receptor beta chains derived from one specimen sequenced in a study of T cell clonality in common variable immunodeficiency (dated by TCRdb to about 2015). Library preparation was by the immunoSEQ multiplex PCR assay. The immuneACCESS repertoire file appears here via TCRdb, limited to in-frame rearrangements. These files lack a portion of the clones; in checked studies, under half of the deficit traces to unresolved V genes, and the cause of the others is not known. The table gives about 26,000 clones for this sample, with none occurring only once. Approximately 24% of the sample is held by the ten biggest clonotypes. Their recognized antigens are unknown. What the study reported, not specific to this receptor: CVID TCRbeta sequences reportedly showed fewer deletions and N-nucleotide insertions and lacked highly modified clones with 13 or more V deletions.

The sequencing input was peripheral blood mononuclear cells. The receptor source for this set is a human donor with common variable immunodeficiency.

This clone was recorded at least ten times. The missing CDR3 end, 3 residues past where the read stops, is filled in from the germline J gene. This chain links TRBV14 with TRBJ1-2, with D possibly matching TRBD1 (5 bases). V was trimmed by 4 bases and J by 4 bases, leaving 10 bases between them. The CDR3 has 13 amino acids. Germline CDR1 SGHDN, CDR2 FVKESK. CDR3 protein: CASSRPGGYGYTF. The sequenced CDR3 bases are TGTGCCAGCAGCCGGCCGGGGGGCTATGGC.

This clone has at least ten counts. The read halts 3 residues ahead of the CDR3 end, with the missing end drawn from the germline J gene. The chain has TRBV7-6 and TRBJ2-3; 8 positions agree with TRBD2. CDR3 length equals 16 residues. Germline values: CDR1 SGHVS, CDR2 FNYEAQ. Trimming at V came to 5 bases and at J to 1 base, leaving 8 bases not matched to a gene. The CDR3: CASSPSSGSRTDTQYF. The CDR3 bases that were read are TGTGCCAGCAGCCCCTCGAGCGGGAGCCGCACAGATACG.

The table lists this clone with many counts. The read ends 3 residues shy of where the CDR3 ends; the end is completed using the germline J gene. The chain joins TRBV28 to TRBJ1-1, with 8 nucleotides matching TRBD1. The CDR3 length is 14 residues. Germline trimming cut 7 bases from V and 5 bases from J; bases unmatched to any gene: 9. CDR1 MDHEN and CDR2 SYDVKM come from the germline V gene. CDR3 DNA, as far as it was read: TGTGCCAGCAACTACAGGGGGTTAAAAACTGAA. Its translation is CASNYRGLKTE. The full CDR3 sequence reads CASNYRGLKTEAFF.

There are many counts of this clone. Sequencing ends 3 residues short of the CDR3 end; the germline J gene provides the rest. This chain joins TRBV6-4 and TRBJ2-2, with TRBD2 identical over 8 bases. The V gene end was trimmed by 10 bases and the J gene end by 4 bases; junction bases not matched to a gene: 8. Germline CDR1 is MRHNA and CDR2 is SNTAGT. The CDR3 consists of 14 residues. The CDR3 sequence is CATRRTSFTGELFF. The sequenced part of the CDR3 DNA is TGTGCCACTAGGAGGACTAGCTTCACCGGGGAG.

This clone has a count of ten or more. The covered CDR3 bases are TGTGCCAGCAGCTCCTCAGGGGGCAGCTACAATGAG. Residues: CASSSSGGSYNE. The whole CDR3 is CASSSSGGSYNEQFF. V usage is TRBV7-3 and J usage is TRBJ2-1, with 8 bases fitting TRBD1. The read falls 3 residues short of the CDR3 end, and the missing part is taken from the germline J gene. Germline CDR1 SGHTA, CDR2 FQGTGA. The V and J ends lost 4 bases and 3 bases, in that order; junction bases with no gene match: 5. This CDR3 has 15 amino acids.

This clone occurred many times. The read comes to an end 3 residues before the CDR3 does, leaving the germline J gene to fill in the end. The chain combines TRBV19 with TRBJ2-1; 16 bases agree with TRBD2. Germline CDR1 LNHDA, CDR2 SQIVND (reference sequence). Unmatched junction bases numbered 13, after V lost 10 bases and J lost 4 bases. There are 18 residues in the CDR3. CDR3 DNA, as far as it was read: TGTGCCACTTCTGAAGGGACTAGCGGGAGGGCTAGGTACAATGAG. It encodes CATSEGTSGRARYNE. The full CDR3 sequence reads CATSEGTSGRARYNEQFF.

This clone was counted many times. The read finishes 3 residues shy of the CDR3 end, and the germline J gene is used to complete it. V gene TRBV19 combines with J gene TRBJ1-5; 8 bases match TRBD1. The CDR3 is 16 residues long. The germline V gene encodes CDR1 LNHDA and CDR2 SQIVND (reference sequence). Trimming removed 6 bases from V and 2 bases from J; junction bases left unmatched: 9. CDR3 bases read: TGTGCCAGTAGCCTAGGACAGGGCGGTGGCAATCAGCCC. It codes for CASSLGQGGGNQP. The full CDR3 protein is CASSLGQGGGNQPQHF.

This clone occurred many times. With the read ending 3 residues before the CDR3 end, the germline J gene is used to fill in that end. J is TRBJ1-2 and V is TRBV19, with 7 nucleotides matching TRBD1. CDR1 LNHDA and CDR2 SQIVND come from the germline V gene (reference sequence). V trimming: 3 bases; J trimming: 2 bases; junction bases outside the gene matches: 3. The length of the CDR3 is 14 residues. The CDR3 reads CASSILQGNYGYTF. The DNA read from the CDR3 is TGTGCCAGTAGTATTTTACAGGGGAACTATGGC.

In this sample, this clone turned up many times. The read ends 3 residues before the CDR3 terminus; that terminus is restored from the germline J gene. The chain links TRBV20-1 to TRBJ1-5; D may be TRBD1 (6 bases). The V end lost 6 bases, the J end lost 5 bases, and 23 bases lay between the germline ends. Germline CDR1 and CDR2: DFQATT and SNEGSKA (reference sequence). This CDR3 is 16 amino acids long. This CDR3 is CSAKSSQGGLYQPQHF. The covered CDR3 bases are TGCAGTGCCAAGTCCTCACAGGGTGGCTTGTATCAGCCC.

This clone was seen more than once but under ten times. The CDR3 end falls 3 residues outside the read, so it is completed with the germline J gene. The chain carries TRBV2 and TRBJ1-6, with 9 positions matching TRBD1. Germline CDR1 reads SNHLY; CDR2 reads FYNNEI. Trimming at V came to 8 bases and at J to 7 bases, leaving 12 bases not matched to a gene. The CDR3 loop spans 16 amino acids. The CDR3 spells CASGVQGAIENSPLHF. The DNA read from the CDR3 is TGTGCCAGCGGGGTACAGGGGGCGATTGAGAATTCACCC.

This clone was observed at least ten times. The read comes to an end 3 residues before the CDR3 does, leaving the germline J gene to fill in the end. This chain connects TRBV7-6 to TRBJ2-5; 11 bases agree with TRBD2. CDR3 length equals 17 residues. The trim removed 1 base at V and 2 bases at J, leaving 6 bases unmatched. Germline V gene data show CDR1 as SGHVS and CDR2 as FNYEAQ. Partial CDR3 DNA: TGTGCCAGCAGCTTAGGGGCTAGCGGGGGGCCTCAAGAGACC. Amino acids: CASSLGASGGPQET. The full CDR3 is CASSLGASGGPQETQYF.

This clone was seen many times. The read gets to within 3 residues of the CDR3 end, and the germline J gene fills in the rest. The gene calls are TRBV20-1 and TRBJ2-1, with unresolved D. The CDR3 length is 14 residues. V was shortened by 3 bases and J by 0 bases, with 9 bases between the two germline ends. The V gene's germline CDR1 is DFQATT and CDR2 SNEGSKA (reference sequence). The DNA read from the CDR3 is TGCAGTGCTAGGCCCGCTAGCTCCTACAATGAG. Translated, it gives CSARPASSYNE. The full-length CDR3 reads as CSARPASSYNEQFF.

This clone was detected ten times or more. The CDR3 end lies 3 residues beyond the end of the read and is filled in from the germline J gene. The J gene is TRBJ2-3, the V gene TRBV2; D is possibly TRBD1 (5 bases). The CDR3 extends over 14 amino acids. The germline V and J ends were trimmed by 7 bases and 2 bases, with 13 bases remaining between them. Germline V gene data show CDR1 as SNHLY and CDR2 as FYNNEI. The sequenced part of the CDR3 DNA is TGTGCCAGCAAGGGGCAGGGTATCACAGATACG. Protein: CASKGQGITDT. The whole CDR3 region reads CASKGQGITDTQYF.

This clone was observed at least ten times. The read stops 3 residues short of the end of the CDR3; the missing end is completed from the germline J gene. The J gene is TRBJ2-7, the V gene TRBV18; tentatively, D is TRBD1 (7 bases). This CDR3 region has 16 residues. Between the trimmed V and J ends, which lost 4 bases and 5 bases, there was a span of 21 bases. CDR1 is KGHSH, CDR2 LQKENI, per germline. The sequenced part of the CDR3 DNA is TGTGCCAGCTCACTCGGCGGGGTAGACAGGGCCCACGAG. Amino acids: CASSLGGVDRAHE. The full CDR3 sequence reads CASSLGGVDRAHEQYF.

This clone was observed many times. CDR3 DNA, as far as it was read: TGCAGTGCTAGAGATTCCGGGACAGCCTATGGC. As protein: CSARDSGTAYG. Given in full, the CDR3 is CSARDSGTAYGYTF. This chain joins TRBV20-1 and TRBJ1-2, with TRBD1 identical over 7 bases. Read sequence stops 3 residues before the CDR3 end, and the germline J gene provides the missing end. V shed 0 bases, J shed 4 bases, and the junction held 5 bases outside the gene matches. CDR1 is DFQATT and CDR2 is SNEGSKA in the germline V gene (reference sequence). The CDR3 extends over 14 amino acids.

In the case of this clone: The read terminates 3 residues before the CDR3 end, so the remaining end is supplied by the germline J gene. V is TRBV11-2 and J is TRBJ2-7, with D perhaps matching TRBD1 (5 bases). The CDR3 consists of 14 residues. V lost 3 bases, J lost 5 bases, and 14 bases lay in between. Germline-derived CDR1 and CDR2 are SGHAT and FQNNGV. The part of the CDR3 DNA that was read is TGTGCCAGCAGCTTCCCGGCAGGGTTAGACGAG. Protein product: CASSFPAGLDE. The whole CDR3 sequence is CASSFPAGLDEQYF. Supplemented by reference TRBV11-2 and TRBJ2-7, the full variable domain reads EAGVAQSPRYKIIEKRQSVAFWCNPISGHATLYWYQQILGQGPKLLIQFQNNGVVDDSQLPKDRFSAERLKGVDSTLKIQPAKLEDSAVYLCASSFPAGLDEQYFGPGTRLTVT.

A few counts support this clone. The CDR3 end lies 3 residues beyond the end of the read and is filled in from the germline J gene. This chain connects TRBV19 to TRBJ1-5; TRBD1 might be the D (5 bases). The CDR3 totals 15 residues. Trimming took off 10 bases at V and 2 bases at J, with 18 bases between the two ends. Germline V gene lookup returns CDR1 LNHDA and CDR2 SQIVND (reference sequence). CDR3 in amino acids: CATSPRGARNQPQHF. Partial CDR3 DNA: TGTGCCACCTCCCCGAGGGGCGCACGCAATCAGCCC. Full variable domain (outside the CDR3, taken from reference TRBV19 and TRBJ1-5): DGGITQSPKYLFRKEGQNVTLSCEQNLNHDAMYWYRQDPGQGLRLIYYSQIVNDFQKGDIAEGYSVSREKKESFPLTVTSAQKNPTAFYLCATSPRGARNQPQHFGDGTRLSIL.

A word on this clone: The read comes to an end 3 residues before the CDR3 does, leaving the germline J gene to fill in the end. The genes are TRBV5-1 and TRBJ2-7; 8 nucleotides align to TRBD1. The CDR3 is 16 residues long. After removal of 0 bases from V and 2 bases from J, the junction contained 7 bases not matched to a gene. Germline V gene sequence: CDR1 SGHRS, CDR2 YFSETQ. The CDR3 spells CASSLGRTGITYEQYF. The sequenced part of the CDR3 DNA is TGCGCCAGCAGCTTGGGGCGGACAGGGATCACCTACGAG.

In this sample, this clone turned up many times. The read terminates 3 residues ahead of where the CDR3 ends, so the germline J gene completes it. This chain connects TRBV4-2 to TRBJ2-1; 9 bases are a match to TRBD1. Looked up from germline, CDR1 is LGHNA and CDR2 is YNFKEQ. With V trimmed by 4 bases and J by 0 bases, 16 bases remained unmatched. The CDR3 contains 20 residues. The CDR3 sequence is CASSRRDRVLRASSYNEQFF. Partial CDR3 DNA: TGTGCCAGCAGCCGCCGGGACAGGGTCTTGCGGGCGAGCTCCTACAATGAG.

Comments on this clone: The CDR3 end falls 3 residues outside the read, so it is completed with the germline J gene. The rearrangement links TRBV18 to TRBJ2-3, with 8 bases lining up with TRBD2. The CDR3 consists of 16 residues. Germline-derived CDR1 and CDR2 are KGHSH and LQKENI. Germline trimming cut 3 bases from V and 4 bases from J; bases unmatched to any gene: 9. The CDR3 sequence: CASSPLPRGGSDTQYF. CDR3 DNA, as far as it was read: TGTGCCAGCTCACCTCTCCCTCGGGGGGGTTCAGATACG.

This clone was detected many times. The DNA ends 3 residues before the CDR3 does, and the rest of the CDR3 is filled in from the germline J gene. The chain uses TRBV19 and TRBJ2-7; TRBD1 might be the D (6 bases). Germline V gene lookup returns CDR1 LNHDA and CDR2 SQIVND (reference sequence). The CDR3 loop spans 12 amino acids. Trimming removed 5 bases from V and 6 bases from J, with 11 bases in between. CDR3 amino acids: CASSSTGREQYF. The sequenced CDR3 bases are TGTGCCAGTAGTTCGACAGGCCGCGAG.

Concerning this clone: From the germline J gene comes the end of the CDR3, since the read stops 3 residues before it. The rearrangement uses TRBV6-2 or TRBV6-3 and TRBJ2-5; the match to TRBD1 covers 7 bases. V shed 6 bases and J 0 bases; nucleotides not matched to a gene: 4. The CDR3 is 14 residues long. CDR1 and CDR2 from the germline V gene are MNHEY and SVGEGT. The CDR3 bases that were read are TGTGCCAGCAGGCGACAGGGATACCAAGAGACC. Translating gives CASRRQGYQET. The whole CDR3 protein is CASRRQGYQETQYF.

There are many counts of this clone. With the read ending 3 residues before the CDR3 end, the germline J gene is used to fill in that end. The V and J genes are TRBV2 and TRBJ2-7, with TRBD1 matching over 7 bases. This CDR3 has 14 amino acids. Germline V gene lookup returns CDR1 SNHLY and CDR2 FYNNEI. Trimming cost V 4 bases and J 0 bases; bases outside gene matches: 3. CDR3 sequence: CASSGDSLSYEQYF. CDR3 DNA (partial): TGTGCCAGCAGTGGGGACAGCCTCTCCTACGAG.

This clone was counted at least ten times. The read finishes 3 residues shy of the CDR3 end, and the germline J gene is used to complete it. The chain combines TRBV19 with TRBJ1-2, with TRBD1 matching over 10 bases. Trimming removed 4 bases from V and 4 bases from J; junction bases left unmatched: 6. Per germline, CDR1 LNHDA and CDR2 SQIVND (reference sequence). The CDR3 contains 15 residues. This CDR3 is CASSNRGQGSYGYTF. Partial CDR3 DNA: TGTGCCAGTAGTAACCGGGGACAGGGGAGCTATGGC.

In this sample, this clone turned up a few times. The CDR3 end is not reached by the read, which stops 3 residues before it; the germline J gene fills it in. The V call is TRBV18, the J call TRBJ1-3, with D possibly matching TRBD1 (5 bases). Germline V lookup: CDR1 KGHSH, CDR2 LQKENI. The CDR3 has 16 residues. Trimming took 6 bases from V and 4 from J, leaving 19 bases between them. The CDR3: CASSQLGGFSGNTIYF. The CDR3 DNA, read in part, is TGTGCCAGCTCTCAACTGGGGGGTTTCTCCGGAAACACC.

Only a few counts were recorded for this clone. The read falls 3 residues short of the CDR3 end, and the missing part is taken from the germline J gene. This rearrangement joins TRBV2 to TRBJ2-3; no reliable D call. The CDR3 is 13 amino acids. Trimming left V 4 bases short and J 0 bases short, with 5 bases between. CDR1 and CDR2 (germline): SNHLY, FYNNEI. The CDR3 bases that were read are TGTGCCAGCAGTGGAGGCAGCACAGATACG. This encodes CASSGGSTDT. The whole CDR3 sequence is CASSGGSTDTQYF. The entire variable domain, with the rest obtained from reference TRBV2 and TRBJ2-3, is as follows: EPEVTQTPSHQVTQMGQEVILRCVPISNHLYFYWYRQILGQKVEFLVSFYNNEISEKSEIFDDQFSVERPDGSNFTLKIRSTKLEDSAMYFCASSGGSTDTQYFGPGTRLTVL.

This clone has a count of ten or more. The read ends 3 residues shy of where the CDR3 ends; the end is completed using the germline J gene. This chain connects TRBV6-2 or TRBV6-3 to TRBJ1-1; TRBD1 might be the D (5 bases). This CDR3 is 14 amino acids long. Germline loops: CDR1 MNHEY, CDR2 SVGEGT. V lost 2 bases and J lost 4, with 11 bases in between. The CDR3 protein is CASSYKVTATEAFF. The CDR3 DNA, read in part, is TGTGCCAGCAGTTACAAGGTGACAGCCACTGAA.

This clone was observed many times. The read ends 3 residues shy of where the CDR3 ends; the end is completed using the germline J gene. This chain joins TRBV2 and TRBJ2-2, with D possibly matching TRBD2 (6 bases). CDR3 length equals 12 residues. The germline gives CDR1 SNHLY, CDR2 FYNNEI. The part of the CDR3 DNA that was read is TGTGCCAGCAAAGTGGTCGGGGGAGAG. Protein: CASKVVGGE. Given in full, the CDR3 is CASKVVGGELFF. Drawing the rest from reference TRBV2 and TRBJ2-2, the complete variable domain is EPEVTQTPSHQVTQMGQEVILRCVPISNHLYFYWYRQILGQKVEFLVSFYNNEISEKSEIFDDQFSVERPDGSNFTLKIRSTKLEDSAMYFCASKVVGGELFFGEGSRLTVL.

At least ten counts were recorded for this clone. From the germline J gene comes the end of the CDR3, since the read stops 3 residues before it. The chain employs TRBV14 and TRBJ2-5, with 14 bases fitting TRBD2. V was clipped by 4 bases and J by 5 bases; unmatched bases: 9. CDR1 SGHDN and CDR2 FVKESK come from the germline V gene. The CDR3 has 17 amino acids. The part of the CDR3 DNA that was read is TGTGCCAGCAGCCTTCAGCTGGGACTAGCGGGGGAGGAGACC. Amino acid sequence: CASSLQLGLAGEET. The entire CDR3 sequence reads CASSLQLGLAGEETQYF. The complete variable domain, with remaining parts taken from reference TRBV14 and TRBJ2-5, reads EAGVTQFPSHSVIEKGQTVTLRCDPISGHDNLYWYRRVMGKEIKFLLHFVKESKQDESGMPNNRFLAERTGGTYSTLKVQPAELEDSGVYFCASSLQLGLAGEETQYFGPGTRLLVL.

This clone was found many times. With the read ending 3 residues before the CDR3 end, the germline J gene is used to fill in that end. The genes are TRBV18 and TRBJ1-1, with 7 bases aligning to TRBD1. From germline, CDR1 is KGHSH and CDR2 LQKENI. There are 13 residues in the CDR3. Incomplete CDR3 DNA: TGTGCCAGCTCAGGACAGGCGACAGGGGAA. It codes for CASSGQATGE. The entire CDR3 protein reads CASSGQATGEAFF.